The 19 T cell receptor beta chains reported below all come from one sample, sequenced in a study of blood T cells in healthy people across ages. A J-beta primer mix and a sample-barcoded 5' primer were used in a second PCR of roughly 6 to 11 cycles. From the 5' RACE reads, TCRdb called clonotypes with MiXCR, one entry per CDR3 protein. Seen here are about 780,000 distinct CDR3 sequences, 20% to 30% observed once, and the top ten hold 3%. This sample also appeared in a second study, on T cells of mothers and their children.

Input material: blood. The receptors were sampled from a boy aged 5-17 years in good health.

The CDR3 loop reads CASSLVLAGERTQYF. CDR3 coding DNA: TGTGCCAGCAGCTTGGTTCTTGCAGGGGAGAGAACCCAGTACTTC. This chain joins TRBV5-6 and TRBJ2-5, with D possibly matching TRBD1 (6 bases). The CDR3 has 15 residues. V dropped 0 bases and J dropped 8 bases, with 17 bases sitting between them. Germline V gene sequence: CDR1 SGHDT, CDR2 YYEEEE. Together with reference TRBV5-6 and TRBJ2-5, the CDR3 gives the full variable domain: DAGVTQSPTHLIKTRGQQVTLRCSPKSGHDTVSWYQQALGQGPQFIFQYYEEEERQRGNFPDRFSGHQFPNYSSELNVNALLLGDSALYLCASSLVLAGERTQYFGPGTRLLVL.

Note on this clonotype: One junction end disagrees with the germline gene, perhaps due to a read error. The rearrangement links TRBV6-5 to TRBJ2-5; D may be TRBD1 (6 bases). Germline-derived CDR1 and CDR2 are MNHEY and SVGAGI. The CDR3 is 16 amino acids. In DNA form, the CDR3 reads TGTGCCAGCAGTTACCTCCAGGGGAGCGGCCAAGAGGCCCAGTACTTC. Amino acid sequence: CASSYLQGSGQEAQYF.

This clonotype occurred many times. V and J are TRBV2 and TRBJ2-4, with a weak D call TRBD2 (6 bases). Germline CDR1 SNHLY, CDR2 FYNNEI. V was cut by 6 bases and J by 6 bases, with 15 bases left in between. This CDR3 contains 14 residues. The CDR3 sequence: CASRKGGETNIQYF. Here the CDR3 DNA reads TGTGCCAGCAGAAAGGGCGGGGAAACAAACATTCAGTACTTC.

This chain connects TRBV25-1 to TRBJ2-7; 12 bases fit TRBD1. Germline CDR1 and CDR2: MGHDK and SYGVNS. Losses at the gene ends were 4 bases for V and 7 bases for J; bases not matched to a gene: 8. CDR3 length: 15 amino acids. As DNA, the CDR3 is TGTGCCAGCAGTGGTCCGGGACAGGGGGCGGGGGAGCAGTACTTC. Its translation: CASSGPGQGAGEQYF.

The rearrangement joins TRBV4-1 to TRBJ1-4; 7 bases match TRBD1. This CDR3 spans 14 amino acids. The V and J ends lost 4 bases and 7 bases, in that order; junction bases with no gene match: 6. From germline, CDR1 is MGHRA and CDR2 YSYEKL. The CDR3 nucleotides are TGCGCCAGCAGCCCATTGTCAGGGGGTGAAAAACTGTTTTTT. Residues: CASSPLSGGEKLFF.

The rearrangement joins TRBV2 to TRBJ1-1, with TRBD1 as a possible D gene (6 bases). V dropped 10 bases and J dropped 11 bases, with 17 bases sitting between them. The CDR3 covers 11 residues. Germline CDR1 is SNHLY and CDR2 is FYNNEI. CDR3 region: CATRQGRHAFF. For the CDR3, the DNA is TGTGCCACCCGGCAGGGGCGGCATGCTTTCTTT.

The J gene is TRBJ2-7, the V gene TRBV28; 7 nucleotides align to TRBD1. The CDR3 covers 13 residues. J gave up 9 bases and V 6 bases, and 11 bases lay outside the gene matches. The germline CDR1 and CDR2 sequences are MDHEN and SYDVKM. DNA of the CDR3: TGTGCCAGCAGCTCCGGACAGGATGACGGGCAGTACTTC. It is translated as CASSSGQDDGQYF.

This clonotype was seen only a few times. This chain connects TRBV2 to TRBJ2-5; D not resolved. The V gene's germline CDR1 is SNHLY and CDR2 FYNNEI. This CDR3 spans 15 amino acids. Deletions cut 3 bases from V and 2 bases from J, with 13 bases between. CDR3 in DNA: TGTGCCAGCAGTGATAGACGGACGGTACAAGAGACCCAGTACTTC. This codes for CASSDRRTVQETQYF.

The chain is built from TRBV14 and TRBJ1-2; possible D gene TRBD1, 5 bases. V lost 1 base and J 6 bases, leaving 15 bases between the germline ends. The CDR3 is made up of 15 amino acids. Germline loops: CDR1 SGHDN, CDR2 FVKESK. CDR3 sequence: CASSQAFFGADGYTF. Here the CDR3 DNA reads TGTGCCAGCAGCCAAGCGTTCTTTGGGGCAGATGGCTACACCTTC.

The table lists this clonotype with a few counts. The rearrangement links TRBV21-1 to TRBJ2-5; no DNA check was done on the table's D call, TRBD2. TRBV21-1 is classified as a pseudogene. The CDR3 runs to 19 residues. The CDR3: CASSKAAASGGYPQETQYF. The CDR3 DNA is TGTGCCAGCAGCAAAGCGGCGGCTAGCGGGGGGTATCCACAAGAGACCCAGTACTTC.

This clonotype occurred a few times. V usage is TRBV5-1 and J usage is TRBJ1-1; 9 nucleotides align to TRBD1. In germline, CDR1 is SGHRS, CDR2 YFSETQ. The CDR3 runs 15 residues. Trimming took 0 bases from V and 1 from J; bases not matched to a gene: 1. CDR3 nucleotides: TGCGCCAGCAGCTTGGGGACAGGGGCGAACACTGAAGCTTTCTTT. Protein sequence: CASSLGTGANTEAFF.

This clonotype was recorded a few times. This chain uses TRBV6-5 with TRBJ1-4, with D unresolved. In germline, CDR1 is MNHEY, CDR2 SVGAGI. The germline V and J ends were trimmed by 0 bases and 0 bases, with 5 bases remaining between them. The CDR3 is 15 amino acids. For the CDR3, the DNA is TGTGCCAGCAGTTACTCTCGCGCAACTAATGAAAAACTGTTTTTT. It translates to CASSYSRATNEKLFF.

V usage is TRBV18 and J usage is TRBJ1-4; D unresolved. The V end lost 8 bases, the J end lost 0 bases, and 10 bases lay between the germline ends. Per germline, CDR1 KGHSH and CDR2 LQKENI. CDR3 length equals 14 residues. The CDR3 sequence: CASHATSTNEKLFF. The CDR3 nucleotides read TGTGCCAGCCACGCCACCTCAACTAATGAAAAACTGTTTTTT.

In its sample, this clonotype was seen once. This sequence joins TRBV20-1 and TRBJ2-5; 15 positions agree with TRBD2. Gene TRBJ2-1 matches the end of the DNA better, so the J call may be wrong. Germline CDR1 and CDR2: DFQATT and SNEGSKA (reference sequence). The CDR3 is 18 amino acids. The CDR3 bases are TGCAGTGCTGAACACGGGACTAGCGGGGGGCATTCCTACAATGAGCAGTTCTTC. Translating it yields CSAEHGTSGGHSYNEQFF.

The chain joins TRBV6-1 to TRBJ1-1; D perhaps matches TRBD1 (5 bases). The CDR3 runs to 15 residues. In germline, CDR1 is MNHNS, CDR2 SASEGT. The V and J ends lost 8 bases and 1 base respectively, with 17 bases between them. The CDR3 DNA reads TGTGCCAGCTCAAGCAGGGACCGACCGAACACTGAAGCTTTCTTT. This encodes CASSSRDRPNTEAFF.

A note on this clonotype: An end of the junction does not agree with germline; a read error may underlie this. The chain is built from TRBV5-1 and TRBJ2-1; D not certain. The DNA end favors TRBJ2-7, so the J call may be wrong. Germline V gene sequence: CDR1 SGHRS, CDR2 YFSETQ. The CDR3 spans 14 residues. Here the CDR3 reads CAGSLFSHRYEQYF. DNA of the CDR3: TGCGCCGGCAGCTTGTTCAGCCACCGATACGAGCAGTACTTC.

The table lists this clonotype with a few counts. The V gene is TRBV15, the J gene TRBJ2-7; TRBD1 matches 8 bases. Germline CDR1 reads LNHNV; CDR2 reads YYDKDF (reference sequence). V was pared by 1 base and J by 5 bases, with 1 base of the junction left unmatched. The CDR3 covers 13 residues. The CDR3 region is CATSRVTGDEQYF. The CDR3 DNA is TGTGCCACCAGCAGAGTGACAGGGGACGAGCAGTACTTC.

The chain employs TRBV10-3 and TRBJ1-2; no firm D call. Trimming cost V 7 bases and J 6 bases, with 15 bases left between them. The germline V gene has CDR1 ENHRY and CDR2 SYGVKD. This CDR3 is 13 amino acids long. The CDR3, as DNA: TGTGCCATCATGTCCGGGCCCCGAGATGGCTACACCTTC. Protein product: CAIMSGPRDGYTF.

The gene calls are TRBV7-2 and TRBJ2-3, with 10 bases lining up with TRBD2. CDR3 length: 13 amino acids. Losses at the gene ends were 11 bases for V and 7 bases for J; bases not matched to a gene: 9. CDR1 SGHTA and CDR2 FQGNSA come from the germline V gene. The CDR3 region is CAESGGAGYTQYF. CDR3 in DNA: TGTGCCGAGAGCGGGGGGGCTGGATATACGCAGTATTTT.